These T cell receptor beta chains were read from a single sample in a study of CD8 T cell repertoires and HIV-1 epitope variants. Repertoires were generated with immunoSEQ multiplex PCR, while TCRdb's copy carries only in-frame clones and drops some. Of approximately 90,000 clones in the sample, roughly 80% are singletons; the top ten hold 25% to 30%. The sample was uncultured baseline CD8+ T cells from peripheral blood mononuclear cells (PBMCs). The receptors come from a male donor with HIV. The CDR3 runs from the conserved cysteine through the conserved F or W. The order of the fields is clone size, J gene, V gene, D gene, CDR3 protein, CDR3 DNA. A D gene is named only where the DNA matches it firmly. Not every row has a clone size; where given, it reads once, few, many or a size class.

.,TRBJ1-2,TRBV4-2,.,CASSQARAGYTF,TGTGCCAGCAGCCAAGCCAGGGCTGGCTACACCTTC
once,TRBJ2-1,TRBV4-3,.,CASSLGTGTLVF,TGCGCCAGCAGCCTGGGCACCGGGACATTAGTCTTC
.,TRBJ1-1,TRBV28,TRBD1,CASSLGTEGRTEAFF,TGTGCCAGCAGTCTAGGGACAGAGGGTCGGACTGAAGCTTTCTTT
.,TRBJ2-7,TRBV7-9,.,CASASPSYEQYF,TGTGCCAGCGCATCACCCTCCTACGAGCAGTACTTC
once,TRBJ1-1,TRBV6-5,.,CASSYGRGPYAAFF,TGTGCCAGCAGTTACGGGAGGGGCCCATATGCGGCTTTCTTT
.,TRBJ2-7,TRBV10-3,TRBD1,CAIRQGTESYEQYF,TGTGCCATTCGGCAGGGGACAGAGTCCTACGAGCAGTACTTC
.,TRBJ1-2,TRBV7-8,TRBD1,CASTTGTNNYGYTF,TGTGCCAGCACGACAGGGACTAACAACTATGGCTACACCTTC
.,TRBJ2-3,TRBV28,.,CASSHPPSTDTQYF,TGTGCCAGCAGTCACCCCCCTAGCACAGATACGCAGTATTTT
few,TRBJ1-1,TRBV19,.,CASSMGLTEAFF,TGTGCCAGTAGTATGGGGCTTACTGAAGCTTTCTTT
.,TRBJ2-1,TRBV19,.,CASSIVTSSEQFF,TGTGCCAGTAGTATAGTAACAAGTAGTGAGCAGTTCTTC
.,TRBJ2-1,TRBV7-2,.,CASSLGRNNEQFF,TGTGCCAGCAGCTTAGGGCGGAACAATGAGCAGTTCTTC
.,TRBJ2-1,TRBV4-1,.,CASSQENPGLRNEQFF,TGCGCCAGCAGCCAAGAAAACCCGGGACTTAGAAATGAGCAGTTCTTC
.,TRBJ1-4,TRBV5-1,TRBD1,CASSSWTGDNEKLFF,TGCGCCAGCAGCTCCTGGACAGGGGATAATGAAAAACTGTTTTTT
.,TRBJ2-5,TRBV2,TRBD2,CASPRRAGGDGETQYF,TGTGCCAGCCCTCGTCGTGCGGGAGGGGACGGCGAGACCCAGTACTTC
few,TRBJ2-2,TRBV2,TRBD2,CASSPTSGRAGELFF,TGTGCCAGCAGTCCGACTAGCGGGAGGGCCGGGGAGCTGTTTTTT
few,TRBJ2-7,TRBV5-4,TRBD1,CASSLQGGTYEQYF,TGTGCCAGCAGCTTGCAAGGGGGCACCTACGAGCAGTACTTC
.,TRBJ1-2,TRBV27,TRBD1,CASRTGTGNYGYTF,TGTGCCAGCAGGACCGGGACAGGGAATTATGGCTACACCTTC
few,TRBJ2-1,TRBV27,TRBD2,CASRTSGEQFF,TGTGCCAGCCGGACTAGCGGTGAGCAGTTCTTC
.,TRBJ2-7,TRBV9,.,CASSVEDRGGTYEQYF,TGTGCCAGCAGCGTAGAAGACAGGGGAGGGACCTACGAGCAGTACTTC
medium-sized,TRBJ1-1,TRBV6-5,.,CASSYLDMNTEAFF,TGTGCCAGCAGTTACTTGGATATGAACACTGAAGCTTTCTTT
.,TRBJ1-4,TRBV5-1,TRBD1,CASSLSASGTVNEKLFF,TGCGCCAGCAGCTTGTCGGCCTCCGGGACAGTAAATGAAAAACTGTTTTTT
.,TRBJ1-4,TRBV14,TRBD1,CASSPGQFLTNEKLFF,TGTGCCAGCAGCCCGGGACAGTTCCTAACTAATGAAAAACTGTTTTTT
.,TRBJ2-7,TRBV7-5,.,CVRSPLLAGCFYEQYF,TGTGTCAGAAGCCCCCTACTAGCGGGGTGTTTCTACGAGCAGTACTTC
few,TRBJ1-5,TRBV4-1,.,CASSEEWGLNQPQHF,TGCGCCAGCAGCGAAGAATGGGGATTAAATCAGCCCCAGCATTTT
.,TRBJ2-2,TRBV18,.,CASSLKQNTGELFF,TGTGCCAGCTCACTAAAACAGAACACCGGGGAGCTGTTTTTT
.,TRBJ1-5,TRBV7-9,.,CASSLTGPEKPQHF,TGTGCCAGCAGCTTGACTGGCCCCGAAAAGCCCCAGCATTTT
.,TRBJ2-1,TRBV25-1,TRBD2,CASRLAGSSYNEQFF,TGTGCCAGCAGACTAGCGGGAAGCTCCTACAATGAGCAGTTCTTC
once,TRBJ2-3,TRBV6-6,TRBD2,CASSYKRGGLDTQYF,TGTGCCAGCAGTTACAAGCGGGGGGGCCTAGATACGCAGTATTTT
.,TRBJ1-3,TRBV11-2,TRBD1,CASSIRGTSSSGNTIYF,TGTGCCAGCAGCATCAGGGGGACGTCTAGCTCTGGAAACACCATATATTTT
few,TRBJ2-1,TRBV10-3,.,CAISEEHNEQFF,TGTGCCATCAGTGAGGAACACAATGAGCAGTTCTTC
.,TRBJ2-7,TRBV5-1,.,CASSLGGGDYEQYF,TGCGCCAGCAGCTTGGGTGGAGGGGACTACGAGCAGTACTTC
.,TRBJ1-4,TRBV5-6,.,CASNSWQGYEKLFF,TGTGCCAGCAACAGTTGGCAGGGCTATGAAAAACTGTTTTTT
once,TRBJ1-4,TRBV6-6,TRBD1,CASNGQGRTNEKLFF,TGTGCCAGCAACGGACAGGGTCGAACTAATGAAAAACTGTTTTTT
.,TRBJ1-2,TRBV28,.,CASFYRESGYGYTF,TGTGCCAGCTTTTACAGGGAATCAGGGTATGGCTACACCTTC
.,TRBJ2-1,TRBV7-9,.,CASSLDDEQFF,TGTGCCAGCAGCTTAGATGATGAGCAGTTCTTC
.,TRBJ2-5,TRBV2,TRBD1,CASRGDRGRGTQYF,TGTGCCAGCAGGGGTGACAGGGGGCGCGGGACCCAGTACTTC
.,TRBJ1-5,TRBV6-5,TRBD1,CASGLTGTGIQPQHF,TGTGCCAGCGGCTTAACCGGGACAGGGATTCAGCCCCAGCATTTT
.,TRBJ1-1,TRBV7-2,TRBD1,CASSLDNRGLEAFF,TGTGCCAGCAGCTTAGACAACAGGGGACTTGAAGCTTTCTTT
.,TRBJ2-5,TRBV5-1,TRBD1,CASSSIDTGTGDETQYF,TGCGCCAGCAGCTCGATCGACACCGGGACAGGGGACGAGACCCAGTACTTC
.,TRBJ1-4,TRBV30,.,CARTGLDEKLFF,TGTGCCCGAACAGGGTTGGATGAAAAACTGTTTTTT